These T cell receptor beta chains were read from a single sample in a study of beta chain features in type 1 diabetes. This table comes from immunoSEQ multiplex PCR, and its TCRdb copy is limited to in-frame clones, with some not included. The repertoire includes approximately 250,000 clones, approximately 25% of them detected once, and more than 0.009% sits in the top ten. The sample was naive CD4+ T cells from blood. The receptors were gathered from a young woman with type 1 diabetes. Each CDR3 is given with its conserved first and last residue. Each record gives: V gene, J gene, D gene, clone size, CDR3 protein, CDR3 DNA. The D gene is left open where the match is weak. The size entry is marked missing in some rows and otherwise reads once, few, many or a size class.

v_gene: TRBV15
j_gene: TRBJ2-7
d_gene: NA
abundance: NA
CDR3aa: CATSSRDTAYEQYF
CDR3nt: TGTGCCACCAGCAGCCGGGACACCGCCTACGAGCAGTACTTC

v_gene: TRBV7-9
j_gene: TRBJ1-4
d_gene: TRBD1
abundance: NA
CDR3aa: CASRRGQGEKLFF
CDR3nt: TGTGCCAGCAGGCGGGGACAGGGTGAAAAACTGTTTTTT

v_gene: TRBV25-1
j_gene: TRBJ2-7
d_gene: TRBD1
abundance: few
CDR3aa: CASSELGQGGEQYF
CDR3nt: TGTGCCAGCAGTGAATTGGGACAGGGAGGCGAGCAGTACTTC

v_gene: TRBV29-1
j_gene: TRBJ2-7
d_gene: TRBD2
abundance: NA
CDR3aa: CSVETRTSGSYEQYF
CDR3nt: TGCAGCGTTGAGACTAGGACTAGCGGGAGTTACGAGCAGTACTTC

v_gene: TRBV5-1
j_gene: TRBJ2-3
d_gene: TRBD2
abundance: NA
CDR3aa: CASTRGLAGEGDTQYF
CDR3nt: TGCGCCAGCACCCGGGGACTAGCGGGAGAAGGGGATACGCAGTATTTT

v_gene: TRBV7-2
j_gene: TRBJ2-1
d_gene: NA
abundance: few
CDR3aa: CASSLRLGDEQFF
CDR3nt: TGTGCCAGCAGCCTGCGACTTGGCGATGAGCAGTTCTTC

v_gene: TRBV9
j_gene: TRBJ2-1
d_gene: TRBD2
abundance: NA
CDR3aa: CASSAGRVKNEQFF
CDR3nt: TGTGCCAGCAGTGCCGGGAGGGTCAAGAATGAGCAGTTCTTC

v_gene: TRBV18
j_gene: TRBJ1-1
d_gene: TRBD1
abundance: NA
CDR3aa: CASSPWTGGGSTEAFF
CDR3nt: TGTGCCAGCTCACCGTGGACAGGGGGTGGTTCCACTGAAGCTTTCTTT

v_gene: TRBV6-1
j_gene: TRBJ2-7
d_gene: TRBD2
abundance: NA
CDR3aa: CASRGLAGGPYEQYF
CDR3nt: TGTGCCAGCAGGGGACTAGCGGGAGGGCCTTACGAGCAGTACTTC

v_gene: TRBV15
j_gene: TRBJ1-2
d_gene: NA
abundance: NA
CDR3aa: CATSRDVRGSGYGYTF
CDR3nt: TGTGCCACCAGCAGAGACGTACGGGGATCAGGCTATGGCTACACCTTC

v_gene: TRBV7-9
j_gene: TRBJ2-7
d_gene: NA
abundance: NA
CDR3aa: CASSLEGPRGYEQYF
CDR3nt: TGTGCCAGCAGCTTAGAAGGACCACGGGGCTACGAGCAGTACTTC

v_gene: TRBV7-6
j_gene: TRBJ2-3
d_gene: TRBD2
abundance: few
CDR3aa: CASSLGTSGSTDTQYF
CDR3nt: TGTGCCAGCAGCTTAGGGACTAGCGGTAGCACAGATACGCAGTATTTT

v_gene: TRBV7-3
j_gene: TRBJ2-5
d_gene: TRBD1
abundance: few
CDR3aa: CASSSHRGQQETQYF
CDR3nt: TGTGCCAGCAGTTCGCACAGGGGGCAGCAAGAGACCCAGTACTTC

v_gene: TRBV25-1
j_gene: TRBJ1-4
d_gene: NA
abundance: few
CDR3aa: CASSELTGMFEKLFF
CDR3nt: TGTGCCAGCAGTGAATTGACAGGCATGTTCGAAAAACTGTTTTTT

v_gene: TRBV28
j_gene: TRBJ2-5
d_gene: TRBD1
abundance: NA
CDR3aa: CASGGAGGVETQYF
CDR3nt: TGTGCCAGCGGGGGAGCAGGGGGCGTAGAGACCCAGTACTTC

v_gene: TRBV9
j_gene: TRBJ2-3
d_gene: NA
abundance: NA
CDR3aa: CASSADSPRRGYTDTQYF
CDR3nt: TGTGCCAGCAGCGCAGACTCCCCTCGGCGGGGTTACACAGATACGCAGTATTTT

v_gene: TRBV7-8
j_gene: TRBJ2-1
d_gene: TRBD2
abundance: few
CDR3aa: CASSSEGLAGVREQFF
CDR3nt: TGTGCCAGCAGCTCAGAGGGACTAGCGGGAGTCCGGGAGCAGTTCTTC

v_gene: TRBV4-1
j_gene: TRBJ2-1
d_gene: NA
abundance: NA
CDR3aa: CASSHNAGYGGEQFF
CDR3nt: TGCGCCAGCAGCCATAACGCGGGATATGGAGGAGAGCAGTTCTTC

v_gene: TRBV29-1
j_gene: TRBJ2-5
d_gene: TRBD1
abundance: NA
CDR3aa: CSVGQRDRGFQETQYF
CDR3nt: TGCAGCGTTGGACAACGGGACAGGGGGTTCCAAGAGACCCAGTACTTC

v_gene: TRBV30
j_gene: TRBJ2-2
d_gene: NA
abundance: NA
CDR3aa: CAWSGGQTGGELFF
CDR3nt: TGTGCCTGGAGTGGAGGACAGACGGGCGGGGAGCTGTTTTTT

v_gene: TRBV2
j_gene: TRBJ2-3
d_gene: NA
abundance: few
CDR3aa: CASMTSHVTDTQYF
CDR3nt: TGTGCCAGTATGACATCGCACGTCACAGATACGCAGTATTTT

v_gene: TRBV6-1
j_gene: TRBJ2-1
d_gene: NA
abundance: NA
CDR3aa: CASSWGAGGNNEQFF
CDR3nt: TGTGCCAGCAGCTGGGGGGCAGGGGGAAACAATGAGCAGTTCTTC

v_gene: TRBV12-2
j_gene: TRBJ2-7
d_gene: NA
abundance: few
CDR3aa: CASRFTSGSGEQYF
CDR3nt: TGTGCAAGTCGCTTTACTAGCGGGAGTGGCGAGCAGTACTTC

v_gene: TRBV30
j_gene: TRBJ2-5
d_gene: TRBD1
abundance: NA
CDR3aa: CAWRGQGGKETQYF
CDR3nt: TGTGCCTGGAGGGGACAGGGTGGGAAAGAGACCCAGTACTTC

v_gene: TRBV11-2
j_gene: TRBJ2-2
d_gene: NA
abundance: NA
CDR3aa: CASSLVKGTGELFF
CDR3nt: TGTGCCAGCAGCTTAGTCAAGGGGACCGGGGAGCTGTTTTTT

v_gene: TRBV9
j_gene: TRBJ2-1
d_gene: NA
abundance: few
CDR3aa: CASSVARQNEQFF
CDR3nt: TGTGCCAGCAGCGTAGCCCGCCAGAATGAGCAGTTCTTC

v_gene: TRBV27
j_gene: TRBJ2-7
d_gene: NA
abundance: few
CDR3aa: CASSPTQRAALMYEQYF
CDR3nt: TGTGCCAGCAGTCCCACCCAGCGAGCGGCTCTTATGTACGAGCAGTACTTC

v_gene: TRBV7-9
j_gene: TRBJ2-7
d_gene: NA
abundance: few
CDR3aa: CASSYLGVGFYEQYF
CDR3nt: TGTGCCAGCAGCTACCTGGGAGTTGGATTCTACGAGCAGTACTTC

v_gene: TRBV4-1
j_gene: TRBJ2-5
d_gene: NA
abundance: NA
CDR3aa: CASSQVDNQETQYF
CDR3nt: TGCGCCAGCAGCCAAGTGGACAATCAAGAGACCCAGTACTTC

v_gene: TRBV9
j_gene: TRBJ2-7
d_gene: NA
abundance: few
CDR3aa: CASIGVSYEQYF
CDR3nt: TGTGCCAGCATCGGGGTTTCCTACGAGCAGTACTTC

v_gene: TRBV10-3
j_gene: TRBJ1-5
d_gene: NA
abundance: NA
CDR3aa: CATGRDRNQPQHF
CDR3nt: TGTGCCACCGGGCGCGACAGAAATCAGCCCCAGCATTTT

v_gene: TRBV28
j_gene: TRBJ1-1
d_gene: NA
abundance: few
CDR3aa: CASKPMNTEAFF
CDR3nt: TGTGCCAGCAAGCCCATGAACACTGAAGCTTTCTTT

v_gene: TRBV18
j_gene: TRBJ1-2
d_gene: TRBD1
abundance: NA
CDR3aa: CASSQDRINYGYTF
CDR3nt: TGTGCCAGCTCCCAGGACAGGATTAACTATGGCTACACCTTC

v_gene: TRBV5-1
j_gene: TRBJ2-7
d_gene: NA
abundance: NA
CDR3aa: CASSPGGAGAYEQYF
CDR3nt: TGCGCCAGCAGCCCGGGAGGTGCAGGGGCCTACGAGCAGTACTTC

v_gene: TRBV9
j_gene: TRBJ1-1
d_gene: NA
abundance: NA
CDR3aa: CASSAPTTEAFF
CDR3nt: TGTGCCAGCAGCGCCCCTACCACTGAAGCTTTCTTT

v_gene: TRBV29-1
j_gene: TRBJ1-1
d_gene: NA
abundance: few
CDR3aa: CSEQEMNTEAFF
CDR3nt: TGCAGCGAACAGGAAATGAACACTGAAGCTTTCTTT

v_gene: TRBV5-1
j_gene: TRBJ2-1
d_gene: TRBD2
abundance: NA
CDR3aa: CASRTSGTYNEQFF
CDR3nt: TGCGCCAGCAGGACTAGCGGAACCTACAATGAGCAGTTCTTC

v_gene: TRBV30
j_gene: TRBJ2-6
d_gene: TRBD2
abundance: few
CDR3aa: CAWSSSGRSGANVLTF
CDR3nt: TGTGCCTGGAGTTCTAGCGGGAGGTCTGGGGCCAACGTCCTGACTTTC

v_gene: TRBV6-6
j_gene: TRBJ2-3
d_gene: TRBD2
abundance: NA
CDR3aa: CASRRGLLGLTDTQYF
CDR3nt: TGTGCCAGCAGGCGGGGACTACTGGGGTTGACAGATACGCAGTATTTT

v_gene: TRBV29-1
j_gene: TRBJ2-1
d_gene: TRBD2
abundance: few
CDR3aa: CSVRTSGRAEQFF
CDR3nt: TGCAGCGTTCGCACTAGCGGGAGGGCAGAGCAGTTCTTC

v_gene: TRBV5-1
j_gene: TRBJ2-1
d_gene: NA
abundance: NA
CDR3aa: CASTPTPSSYNEQFF
CDR3nt: TGCGCCAGCACGCCGACTCCTTCCTCCTACAATGAGCAGTTCTTC

v_gene: TRBV28
j_gene: TRBJ1-2
d_gene: TRBD1
abundance: NA
CDR3aa: CASSRSGTVYGYTF
CDR3nt: TGTGCCAGCAGTCGATCCGGGACAGTCTATGGCTACACCTTC

v_gene: TRBV10-3
j_gene: TRBJ2-1
d_gene: TRBD2
abundance: NA
CDR3aa: CAITTGLAGSNEQFF
CDR3nt: TGTGCCATCACTACCGGACTAGCGGGAAGTAATGAGCAGTTCTTC

v_gene: TRBV29-1
j_gene: TRBJ1-2
d_gene: TRBD1
abundance: few
CDR3aa: CSAKPGQGIGGYTF
CDR3nt: TGCAGCGCCAAACCGGGACAGGGTATTGGTGGCTACACCTTC

v_gene: TRBV5-1
j_gene: TRBJ2-5
d_gene: TRBD2
abundance: NA
CDR3aa: CASSLNSGSVGETQYF
CDR3nt: TGCGCCAGCAGCCTCAATAGCGGGAGCGTCGGGGAGACCCAGTACTTC

v_gene: TRBV4-1
j_gene: TRBJ1-1
d_gene: NA
abundance: few
CDR3aa: CASSQARNTEAFF
CDR3nt: TGCGCCAGCAGCCAAGCGAGAAACACTGAAGCTTTCTTT

v_gene: TRBV30
j_gene: TRBJ1-1
d_gene: NA
abundance: NA
CDR3aa: CAWSRGIQNTEAFF
CDR3nt: TGTGCCTGGAGTCGGGGAATTCAGAACACTGAAGCTTTCTTT

v_gene: TRBV25-1
j_gene: TRBJ1-4
d_gene: NA
abundance: NA
CDR3aa: CASSEYQGRSEKLFF
CDR3nt: TGTGCCAGCAGTGAATACCAGGGCCGTTCGGAAAAACTGTTTTTT

v_gene: TRBV29-1
j_gene: TRBJ2-7
d_gene: NA
abundance: few
CDR3aa: CSVAHSVGEQYF
CDR3nt: TGCAGCGTTGCCCACTCGGTTGGCGAGCAGTACTTC

v_gene: TRBV15
j_gene: TRBJ1-2
d_gene: TRBD1
abundance: NA
CDR3aa: CATSRVRQGHYGYTF
CDR3nt: TGTGCCACCAGCAGAGTCAGACAGGGCCACTATGGCTACACCTTC

v_gene: TRBV7-2
j_gene: TRBJ2-3
d_gene: NA
abundance: NA
CDR3aa: CASSLRRGTDTQYF
CDR3nt: TGTGCCAGCAGCCTCAGGCGAGGCACAGATACGCAGTATTTT

v_gene: TRBV6-4
j_gene: TRBJ2-1
d_gene: NA
abundance: NA
CDR3aa: CASRIATNEQFF
CDR3nt: TGTGCCAGCAGAATAGCGACTAATGAGCAGTTCTTC

v_gene: TRBV19
j_gene: TRBJ1-1
d_gene: NA
abundance: few
CDR3aa: CASSVSGQTLNTEAFF
CDR3nt: TGTGCCAGTAGTGTCTCGGGACAAACCCTGAACACTGAAGCTTTCTTT

v_gene: TRBV5-1
j_gene: TRBJ2-3
d_gene: TRBD1
abundance: few
CDR3aa: CASSLRTGSTDTQYF
CDR3nt: TGCGCCAGCAGCTTGAGGACAGGATCCACAGATACGCAGTATTTT

v_gene: TRBV30
j_gene: TRBJ1-5
d_gene: NA
abundance: NA
CDR3aa: CAWSVSGVRQPQHF
CDR3nt: TGTGCCTGGAGTGTAAGCGGGGTCAGGCAGCCCCAGCATTTT

v_gene: TRBV4-1
j_gene: TRBJ1-2
d_gene: NA
abundance: few
CDR3aa: CASSPVGGGYTF
CDR3nt: TGCGCCAGCAGCCCTGTGGGGGGTGGCTACACCTTC

v_gene: TRBV19
j_gene: TRBJ1-2
d_gene: NA
abundance: few
CDR3aa: CASGRTNYLSGYTF
CDR3nt: TGTGCCAGCGGGAGGACAAACTACCTTTCTGGCTACACCTTC

v_gene: TRBV27
j_gene: TRBJ2-7
d_gene: TRBD1
abundance: NA
CDR3aa: CASMNRGEQYF
CDR3nt: TGTGCCAGCATGAACAGGGGCGAGCAGTACTTC

v_gene: TRBV2
j_gene: TRBJ1-2
d_gene: TRBD1
abundance: few
CDR3aa: CASNPTGGGYTF
CDR3nt: TGTGCCAGCAATCCGACAGGGGGCGGCTACACCTTC